This T cell receptor beta chain was sequenced for a study of T cells in tumors after PD-1 blockade. Assay used: immunoSEQ multiplex PCR; TCRdb lists only in-frame clones, some missing. This table holds some 9,600 clones, more than 65% found once. The V and J ends lost 0 bases and 1 base, in that order; junction bases with no gene match: 4. This CDR3 has 16 residues. The germline V gene has CDR1 SGHRS and CDR2 YFSETQ. The sequence came from a human donor with basal cell carcinoma. The chain joins TRBV5-1 to TRBJ2-5, with TRBD1 matching 9 bases. The sequencing here drew on tumor tissue, taken after anti-PD-1 treatment. The CDR3 region is CASSLAGTGSQETQYF. Here the CDR3 DNA reads TGCGCCAGCAGCTTGGCCGGGACAGGGAGCCAAGAGACCCAGTACTTC.